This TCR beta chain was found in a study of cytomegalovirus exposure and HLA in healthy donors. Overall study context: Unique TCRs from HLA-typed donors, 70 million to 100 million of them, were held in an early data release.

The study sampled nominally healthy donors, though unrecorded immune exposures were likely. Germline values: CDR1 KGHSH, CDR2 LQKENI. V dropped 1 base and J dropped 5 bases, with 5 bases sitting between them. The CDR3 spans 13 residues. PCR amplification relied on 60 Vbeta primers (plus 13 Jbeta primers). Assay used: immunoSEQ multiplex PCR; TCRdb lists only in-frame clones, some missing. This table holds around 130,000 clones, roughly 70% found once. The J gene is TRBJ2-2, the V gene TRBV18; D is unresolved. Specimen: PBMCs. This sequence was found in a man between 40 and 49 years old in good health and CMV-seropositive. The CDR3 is CASSPLATGELFF. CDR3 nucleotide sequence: TGTGCCAGCTCACCACTAGCTACCGGGGAGCTGTTTTTT.